These 5 T cell receptor beta chains originate from one sample sequenced in a study of blood T cell repertoires in COVID-19. Sequencing used immunoSEQ multiplex PCR; TCRdb keeps in-frame clones, though not all of them. The sample shows roughly 50,000 clones, over 70% of them seen only once. The sample consisted of peripheral blood. These receptors were taken from a human donor with active or convalescent COVID-19. The donor label of this sample is uncertain.

V is TRBV29-1 and J is TRBJ2-3; TRBD2 agrees at 9 bases. This CDR3 has 16 residues. V trimming: 0 bases; J trimming: 0 bases; junction bases outside the gene matches: 4. Germline values: CDR1 SQVTM, CDR2 ANQGSEA. This CDR3 reads CSVEERLAVSTDTQYF. The CDR3 nucleotides are TGCAGCGTTGAAGAACGACTAGCGGTGAGCACAGATACGCAGTATTTT.

The chain carries TRBV7-9 and TRBJ1-3, with D perhaps TRBD1 (6 bases). Trimming cost V 0 bases and J 0 bases, with 6 bases left between them. Per germline, CDR1 SEHNR and CDR2 FQNEAQ (reference sequence). The CDR3 length is 15 residues. CDR3 nucleotides: TGTGCCAGCAGCTTAGCAGGGGGCTCTGGAAACACCATATATTTT. Translating it yields CASSLAGGSGNTIYF.

The gene calls are TRBV6-5 and TRBJ2-1; the match to TRBD2 covers 9 bases. CDR3 size: 14 residues. Losses at the gene ends were 8 bases for V and 9 bases for J; bases not matched to a gene: 11. Germline CDR1 and CDR2: MNHEY and SVGAGI. DNA of the CDR3: TGTGCCAGCCTAGGTCTAGCGGGAAGCTCTGAGCAGTTCTTC. Amino acids: CASLGLAGSSEQFF.

The rearrangement uses TRBV3-1 (or the pseudogene TRBV3-2) and TRBJ1-2; 7 bases are a match to TRBD1. Germline lookup yields CDR1 LGHDT and CDR2 YNNKEL (reference sequence). J gave up 7 bases and V 4 bases, and 6 bases lay outside the gene matches. CDR3 length equals 13 residues. The DNA of the CDR3 is TGTGCCAGCAGCCCGACAGGGAAGAGTGGCTACACCTTC. Its protein is CASSPTGKSGYTF.

V and J are TRBV4-1 and TRBJ2-2; TRBD2 matches at 7 bases. The V segment lost 0 bases and the J segment 0 bases; nucleotides outside the gene matches: 7. The CDR3 loop spans 18 amino acids. Germline V lookup: CDR1 MGHRA, CDR2 YSYEKL. This CDR3 reads CASSQDNRLAANTGELFF. The CDR3 nucleotides read TGCGCCAGCAGCCAAGATAATCGGCTAGCGGCGAACACCGGGGAGCTGTTTTTT.